These 30 T cell receptor beta chains came from one sample sequenced in a study of T cell changes during pregnancy in multiple sclerosis. Here immunoSEQ multiplex PCR was the method, and the copy in TCRdb shows in-frame clones only, minus some. The data show approximately 90,000 clones, with about 93% seen just once and 0.7% to 0.95% held by the top ten. Material: peripheral blood, obtained in the third trimester of pregnancy. The origin of the receptors is a female donor with multiple sclerosis, enrolled in a pregnancy study.

This clone appeared a single time. The rearrangement links TRBV7-9 to TRBJ1-5; 7 bases match TRBD1. CDR1 is SEHNR and CDR2 is FQNEAQ in the germline V gene (reference sequence). Unmatched junction bases numbered 11, after V lost 5 bases and J lost 7 bases. The CDR3 runs to 15 residues. The CDR3 DNA is TGTGCCAGCAGCCCAGAGGGGGCGGCAGGACAGCCCCAGCATTTT. Protein sequence: CASSPEGAAGQPQHF.

This chain uses TRBV28 with TRBJ2-7; D is uncertain. The germline CDR1 and CDR2 sequences are MDHEN and SYDVKM. The germline V and J ends were trimmed by 3 bases and 3 bases, with 6 bases remaining between them. The CDR3 contains 12 residues. CDR3 bases: TGTGCCAGCAGTTTCCAGAACTACGAGCAGTACTTC. Translating it yields CASSFQNYEQYF.

The gene calls are TRBV5-1 and TRBJ2-1; 7 bases map to TRBD2. The CDR3 has 14 amino acids. Trimming cost V 0 bases and J 8 bases; bases outside gene matches: 5. Germline CDR1 reads SGHRS; CDR2 reads YFSETQ. The CDR3 DNA reads TGCGCCAGCAGCTTGGGCGGGAGATGGGATGAGCAGTTCTTC. The encoded protein is CASSLGGRWDEQFF. The variable domain in full, with the rest retrieved from reference TRBV5-1 and TRBJ2-1, is KAGVTQTPRYLIKTRGQQVTLSCSPISGHRSVSWYQQTPGQGLQFLFEYFSETQRNKGNFPGRFSGRQFSNSRSEMNVSTLELGDSALYLCASSLGGRWDEQFFGPGTRLTVL.

This chain links TRBV7-6 with TRBJ2-3; D is possibly TRBD1 (5 bases). The germline CDR1 and CDR2 sequences are SGHVS and FNYEAQ. V lost 0 bases and J 5 bases, leaving 6 bases between the germline ends. CDR3 size: 13 residues. The CDR3 here is CASSLAQGDTQYF. CDR3 coding DNA: TGTGCCAGCAGCTTAGCCCAGGGAGATACGCAGTATTTT.

The chain employs TRBV7-8 and TRBJ1-5, with unresolved D. Trimming removed 3 bases from V and 4 bases from J, with 7 bases in between. The germline CDR1 and CDR2 sequences are SGHVS and FQNEAQ. This CDR3 has 13 residues. The CDR3 nucleotides read TGTGCCAGCAGCTTTCACGGGAATCAGCCCCAGCATTTT. Translated, it gives CASSFHGNQPQHF.

J is TRBJ1-3 and V is TRBV6-1, with a possible D match to TRBD1 (5 bases). Germline V gene lookup returns CDR1 MNHNS and CDR2 SASEGT. The CDR3 extends over 12 amino acids. Trimming removed 3 bases at V and 9 bases at J, with 9 bases between. CDR3 region: CASSDRGGTIYF. In DNA form, the CDR3 reads TGTGCCAGCAGTGACCGGGGGGGCACCATATATTTT.

This chain uses TRBV2 with TRBJ2-2; 8 bases are a match to TRBD1. The CDR3 runs 16 residues. Germline V gene lookup returns CDR1 SNHLY and CDR2 FYNNEI. Unmatched junction bases numbered 5, after V lost 5 bases and J lost 0 bases. This chain's CDR3 is CASSKQGVTNTGELFF. CDR3 DNA: TGTGCCAGCAGTAAACAGGGGGTGACGAACACCGGGGAGCTGTTTTTT. Full variable domain (missing parts from reference TRBV2 and TRBJ2-2): EPEVTQTPSHQVTQMGQEVILRCVPISNHLYFYWYRQILGQKVEFLVSFYNNEISEKSEIFDDQFSVERPDGSNFTLKIRSTKLEDSAMYFCASSKQGVTNTGELFFGEGSRLTVL.

The chain carries TRBV19 and TRBJ2-5, with TRBD2 as a possible D gene (6 bases). Germline CDR1 is LNHDA and CDR2 is SQIVND (reference sequence). The CDR3 is 14 residues long. CDR3 amino acids: CAEPRSQGGETQYF. CDR3 nucleotides: TGTGCAGAGCCTCGTTCTCAGGGAGGTGAGACCCAGTACTTC.

The CDR3 protein is CASRPTGGRKQETQYF. The CDR3 DNA follows: TGTGCCAGCAGGCCGACCGGGGGGCGCAAACAAGAGACCCAGTACTTC. The V and J genes are TRBV28 and TRBJ2-5; tentative D call: TRBD2 (7 bases). The V gene lost 6 bases and the J gene lost 2 bases, with 19 bases spanning the gap. CDR3 length: 16 residues. Germline loops: CDR1 MDHEN, CDR2 SYDVKM.

The chain has TRBV6-1 and TRBJ2-7; a weak D match, TRBD1 (5 bases). The germline V gene has CDR1 MNHNS and CDR2 SASEGT. Between the trimmed V and J ends, which lost 8 bases and 2 bases, there was a span of 13 bases. CDR3 length: 13 amino acids. Written as DNA, the CDR3 is TGTGCCAGCCCCCGGACACCCCCCTACGAGCAGTACTTC. Translating gives CASPRTPPYEQYF.

The rearrangement links TRBV7-9 to TRBJ1-1, with D possibly TRBD1 on 6 matching bases. From germline, CDR1 is SEHNR and CDR2 FQNEAQ (reference sequence). The CDR3 extends over 14 amino acids. The V and J ends lost 1 base and 8 bases respectively, with 14 bases between them. CDR3 sequence: CASSLVLEGQEAFF. In DNA, the CDR3 is TGTGCCAGCAGCTTAGTTTTAGAAGGACAGGAAGCTTTCTTT.

J is TRBJ1-5 and V is TRBV15, with TRBD1 matching over 7 bases. Germline values: CDR1 LNHNV, CDR2 YYDKDF (reference sequence). V trimming: 4 bases; J trimming: 4 bases; junction bases outside the gene matches: 13. The CDR3 sequence is 17 residues long. The CDR3 DNA reads as TGTGCCACCAGCAAAGAACCAACAGGGGCGCAGAATCAGCCCCAGCATTTT. Protein: CATSKEPTGAQNQPQHF.

This rearrangement joins TRBV28 to TRBJ2-3; TRBD1 agrees at 7 bases. The CDR3 consists of 17 residues. With 5 bases clipped from V and 4 bases from J, the junction kept 15 bases outside the gene matches. Germline V gene sequence: CDR1 MDHEN, CDR2 SYDVKM. The DNA of the CDR3 is TGTGCCAGCAGTCCGTTTGAGAGGACAGGAGAGTCAGATACGCAGTATTTT. It is translated as CASSPFERTGESDTQYF.

This clone was counted once. V and J are TRBV30 and TRBJ2-1; the match to TRBD2 covers 8 bases. Germline values: CDR1 GTSNPN, CDR2 SVGIG (reference sequence). V lost 1 base, J lost 6 bases, and 2 bases stayed unmatched. This CDR3 has 13 amino acids. CDR3 amino acids: CAWSGAGVNEQFF. The CDR3 bases are TGTGCCTGGAGTGGAGCGGGAGTCAATGAGCAGTTCTTC.

The chain recombines TRBV6-1 with TRBJ1-5; D perhaps matches TRBD1 (5 bases). Trimming shortened V by 2 bases and J by 3 bases, and 17 bases separated the two germline ends. The CDR3 consists of 17 residues. Per germline, CDR1 MNHNS and CDR2 SASEGT. CDR3 sequence: CASSERRGYNNNQPQHF. CDR3 DNA: TGTGCCAGCAGTGAAAGGAGGGGTTATAATAACAATCAGCCCCAGCATTTT.

The chain joins TRBV5-6 to TRBJ2-1; TRBD2 matches at 7 bases. CDR1 and CDR2 from the germline V gene are SGHDT and YYEEEE. The V gene end was trimmed by 2 bases and the J gene end by 14 bases; junction bases not matched to a gene: 7. This CDR3 comprises 12 residues. The CDR3 loop is CASSFPSGRKFF. In DNA form, the CDR3 reads TGTGCCAGCAGCTTTCCTAGCGGCCGGAAGTTCTTC.

The chain carries TRBV30 and TRBJ1-1; D gene uncertain. Germline loops: CDR1 GTSNPN, CDR2 SVGIG (reference sequence). The CDR3 covers 13 residues. Trimming left V 2 bases short and J 4 bases short, with 11 bases between. The CDR3, as DNA: TGTGCCTGGAGTTGGAGGGTGAGCACTGAAGCTTTCTTT. It yields the protein CAWSWRVSTEAFF.

The gene calls are TRBV5-4 and TRBJ1-1; D gene ambiguous. Trimming removed 4 bases at V and 0 bases at J, with 7 bases between. This CDR3 has 13 amino acids. Germline CDR1 SGHNT, CDR2 YYREEE (reference sequence). The CDR3 DNA follows: TGTGCCAGCAGCCGGCGGGTGAACACTGAAGCTTTCTTT. Translating gives CASSRRVNTEAFF.

The CDR3 loop reads CASRLSGRGNTGELFF. For the CDR3, the DNA is TGTGCCAGCAGGCTCAGCGGGAGGGGGAACACCGGGGAGCTGTTTTTT. The chain carries TRBV2 and TRBJ2-2; 10 bases match TRBD2. This CDR3 spans 16 amino acids. V shed 6 bases and J 1 base; nucleotides not matched to a gene: 5. Per the germline V gene, CDR1 is SNHLY and CDR2 is FYNNEI.

This chain connects TRBV5-5 to TRBJ1-2; no firm D call. The length of the CDR3 is 14 residues. Trimming cost V 4 bases and J 8 bases, with 18 bases left between them. CDR1 and CDR2 (germline): SGHKS, YYEKEE (reference sequence). The CDR3 DNA follows: TGTGCCAGCAGCACCGATACGGGGTGGGGAGGCTACACCTTC. Its translation: CASSTDTGWGGYTF.

The chain couples TRBV28 to TRBJ1-1, with D hard to call. The V end lost 7 bases, the J end lost 5 bases, and 8 bases lay between the germline ends. CDR3 length: 11 residues. Germline lookup yields CDR1 MDHEN and CDR2 SYDVKM. Here the CDR3 DNA reads TGTGCCAGCAAGTCAGAAACTGAAGCTTTCTTT. Amino acid sequence: CASKSETEAFF.

This clone was detected only once. The chain is built from TRBV6-6 and TRBJ2-1, with 7 nucleotides matching TRBD2. Losses at the gene ends were 1 base for V and 6 bases for J; bases not matched to a gene: 3. Germline V gene lookup returns CDR1 MNHNY and CDR2 SVGAGI (reference sequence). This CDR3 has 14 residues. The CDR3 region has the DNA TGTGCCAGCAGTTACTTGGGGGGGATCAATGAGCAGTTCTTC. This sequence encodes CASSYLGGINEQFF.

This CDR3 is CSVEDLRQYNYGYTF. The CDR3 DNA reads as TGCAGCGTTGAAGATCTCAGACAGTATAACTATGGCTACACCTTC. This chain links TRBV29-1 with TRBJ1-2, with D maybe TRBD1 (5 bases). Trimming cost V 0 bases and J 1 base, with 12 bases left between them. CDR1 and CDR2 from the germline V gene are SQVTM and ANQGSEA. The CDR3 consists of 15 residues. The variable domain in full, completed from reference TRBV29-1 and TRBJ1-2, reads SAVISQKPSRDICQRGTSLTIQCQVDSQVTMMFWYRQQPGQSLTLIATANQGSEATYESGFVIDKFPISRPNLTFSTLTVSNMSPEDSSIYLCSVEDLRQYNYGYTFGSGTRLTVV.

The J gene is TRBJ2-3, the V gene TRBV15; 10 positions match TRBD1. CDR3 length: 17 amino acids. Germline lookup yields CDR1 LNHNV and CDR2 YYDKDF (reference sequence). Unmatched junction bases numbered 12, after V lost 3 bases and J lost 6 bases. CDR3 sequence: CATSSGRWGQGLDTQYF. CDR3 bases: TGTGCCACCAGCAGCGGGAGGTGGGGACAGGGGCTGGATACGCAGTATTTT.

This chain uses TRBV7-2 with TRBJ2-3; D uncertain. V lost 7 bases and J 6 bases, leaving 8 bases between the germline ends. Per the germline V gene, CDR1 is SGHTA and CDR2 is FQGNSA. This CDR3 is built from 11 residues. The DNA of the CDR3 is TGTGCCAGCACCTTTCGGGATACGCAGTATTTT. Its translation: CASTFRDTQYF.

V is TRBV28 and J is TRBJ1-5, with D unclear. Per the germline V gene, CDR1 is MDHEN and CDR2 is SYDVKM. The germline V and J ends were trimmed by 7 bases and 4 bases, with 20 bases remaining between them. The CDR3 contains 16 residues. The CDR3 region has the DNA TGTGCCAGCACGGCCCTATCCACCCGGGGAAATCAGCCCCAGCATTTT. This translates into CASTALSTRGNQPQHF.

This rearrangement joins TRBV7-9 to TRBJ1-5; D ambiguous. V shed 1 base and J shed 3 bases, with 7 bases lying between them. The CDR3 spans 14 residues. In germline, CDR1 is SEHNR, CDR2 FQNEAQ (reference sequence). The CDR3 sequence is CASSLDSHNQPQHF. The CDR3 DNA follows: TGTGCCAGCAGCTTAGACAGTCACAATCAGCCCCAGCATTTT.

The CDR3, as DNA: TGTGCCAGCAGTTACCGGGACAACTCCTACGAGCAGTACTTC. This gives the protein CASSYRDNSYEQYF. The chain has TRBV6-5 and TRBJ2-7; tentative D call: TRBD1 (6 bases). Trimming pared 2 bases from V and 0 bases from J, leaving 8 bases between. Germline V gene lookup returns CDR1 MNHEY and CDR2 SVGAGI. This CDR3 region has 14 residues.

This clone was counted once. The chain has TRBV10-2 and TRBJ1-2; D is unclear. Germline CDR1 WSHSY, CDR2 SAAADI. This CDR3 is 15 amino acids long. The V and J ends lost 2 bases and 4 bases respectively, with 14 bases between them. The CDR3 is CASSEAQAFSYGYTF. CDR3 nucleotides: TGCGCCAGCAGTGAGGCCCAGGCCTTTAGCTATGGCTACACCTTC.

The chain couples TRBV18 to TRBJ2-3, with TRBD2 identical over 11 bases. The V segment lost 6 bases and the J segment 0 bases; nucleotides outside the gene matches: 2. Looked up from germline, CDR1 is KGHSH and CDR2 is LQKENI. CDR3 size: 15 residues. DNA for the CDR3: TGTGCCAGCTCTGCTAGCGGGAGGAGCACAGATACGCAGTATTTT. It translates to CASSASGRSTDTQYF.